A selection of T cell receptor beta chains follows, all from one sample in a study of tumor and adjacent non-tumor tissue in lung cancer. MiXCR was run by TCRdb on the multiplex PCR reads, yielding one entry per CDR3 protein. Among 70,000 to 90,000 distinct CDR3 sequences, under 85% were seen once, and the ten largest hold less than 15%. The sequencing input was lung tumor tissue. The receptors here all came from a woman aged 45-59 years with non-small cell lung cancer. CDR3s include the opening cysteine and the closing phenylalanine or tryptophan. D genes are given only for firm matches. Size tells how often a clone was seen (once, few, many) or the class of an expanded clone, and some rows leave it out.

D gene	clone size	V gene	J gene	CDR3 DNA	CDR3 protein
TRBD2	once	TRBV11-3	TRBJ2-7	TGTGCCGGTAGCTTAGATGGGACTAGCGGATTTTACAAGCAGTACTTC	CAGSLDGTSGFYKQYF
TRBD1	once	TRBV28	TRBJ1-3	TGTGGCAGTAGTTACAGGGGGCGGGTAAACACCATATATTTT	CGSSYRGRVNTIYF
.	few	TRBV29-1	TRBJ1-6	TGCAGCTCGGGGTACACTAACGCACCCCTCCACTTT	CSSGYTNAPLHF
.	.	TRBV6-6	TRBJ1-2	TGTGCCAGCAGTCCCGTGACGGTGAACTATGGCTACACCTTC	CASSPVTVNYGYTF
.	.	TRBV4-2	TRBJ2-7	TGTGCCAGTAGCCAGGAAGGACTAACGGGAGAAGACCGCTACGAGCAGTACTTC	CASSQEGLTGEDRYEQYF
TRBD2	.	TRBV29-1	TRBJ2-1	TGCAGTGTGGTTAAGGGACTAGCGGGAATAGGCAATGAACAGTTCTTC	CSVVKGLAGIGNEQFF
TRBD1	.	TRBV29-1	TRBJ2-7	TGCAGCCTTCTATTGTCGGACAGGGGATCCTACGAGCAGTATTTC	CSLLLSDRGSYEQYF
TRBD2	.	TRBV4-1	TRBJ2-1	TGCGCCAGCATCCAAGGGAGGGGCGAGCAGTTCTTC	CASIQGRGEQFF
TRBD2	.	TRBV5-6	TRBJ2-1	TGTGCCAGCAGCTCCCGGGACTACAAGCTAAGGTACAATGAGCAGTTCTTC	CASSSRDYKLRYNEQFF
.	.	TRBV5-4	TRBJ2-2	TGTGCCAGCAGCATTGGTGCGGGAACTGGGGAGCTGTTTTTT	CASSIGAGTGELFF
TRBD1	.	TRBV6-2/TRBV6-3	TRBJ2-1	TGTGCCAGTAGCCCCCGGGACAGCTCCTACGATGAGCAGTTCTTC	CASSPRDSSYDEQFF
.	.	TRBV11-2	TRBJ2-7	TGTGCCATCAGCTTACTCCCGAGGGCCTCCGGGCTCGAGCAGTACTTC	CAISLLPRASGLEQYF
.	.	TRBV20-1	TRBJ1-1	.	CSARWGTGSLNTEALF
.	.	TRBV5-4	TRBJ2-2	TGTGCCGGAGGTACAGGTCACACCCGGGAGCTGTTTTTT	CAGGTGHTRELFF
TRBD2	few	TRBV24-1	TRBJ2-5	TGTGCCACCAGTGATTTTCTAGCGGGAGCAGAGACCCAGTACTTC	CATSDFLAGAETQYF
TRBD2	.	TRBV6-6	TRBJ2-7	TGTGCCAGCAGTCTCAGGACTAGCACGATCTACGAGCAGTACTTC	CASSLRTSTIYEQYF
.	.	TRBV10-2	TRBJ2-1	TGCACCAGCGGTTTCGGTCCCCCCCACAGCTCCTACAATGAGCAGTTCTTC	CTSGFGPPHSSYNEQFF
.	many	TRBV12-3/TRBV12-4	TRBJ2-1	TGTGCCAGCAGTCCTCCGACCTACGAGTACAATGAGCAGTTCTTC	CASSPPTYEYNEQFF
.	.	TRBV29-1	TRBJ2-1	TGCAGCGTTGCTGGCATGGACTTCAATGAGCAGTTCTTC	CSVAGMDFNEQFF
TRBD1	.	TRBV12-3/TRBV12-4	TRBJ2-5	TGTGCCTACAGTGGCCTCCGGGACAGGGCGATAATAGAGACCCAGTACTTC	CAYSGLRDRAIIETQYF
.	.	TRBV6-5	TRBJ2-7	TGTGCCAGCAATTCCTGGAATAGCGGAAGATTATACGAGCAGTACTTC	CASNSWNSGRLYEQYF
TRBD1	.	TRBV5-4	TRBJ1-1	TGTGCCAGCAGCTTCGCGGACAGGGGAGCGGCTGAAGCTTTCTTT	CASSFADRGAAEAFF
TRBD2	.	TRBV12-3/TRBV12-4	TRBJ2-7	TGTGCCAGCATTTTAAGTGCGGGAGGGGGCTACGGGCAGTACTTC	CASILSAGGGYGQYF
.	.	TRBV28	TRBJ1-1	TGTGCCAGCAGCCCCTCGAAGGGTCTGGAGACATTCGATGCTGAAGCTTTCTTT	CASSPSKGLETFDAEAFF
.	.	TRBV28	TRBJ2-3	TGTACCAGCAGTTCGTCTTACGCAGAAAAAACGCAGTATTTT	CTSSSSYAEKTQYF
TRBD2	.	TRBV29-1	TRBJ2-3	TGTAGCGTCGAGGTTGCGGGAGGGTGTACGCAGTATTTT	CSVEVAGGCTQYF
TRBD2	.	TRBV6-1	TRBJ2-1	TGTGCCAGCAGTGAACAGACGGGGGGGAGAAATGAGCAGTCCTTC	CASSEQTGGRNEQSF
.	.	TRBV11-2	TRBJ1-2	TGTGCCAGCGGGGAGTGGGGCATGGGCTACACCTTC	CASGEWGMGYTF
.	.	TRBV5-4	TRBJ2-5	TGTGCCAGCATCTCAACGGGTACTCAAGAGACCCAGTACTTT	CASISTGTQETQYF
TRBD2	.	TRBV4-2	TRBJ2-5	TGTGCCAGCAGCCAAGCTCCGGGAGGACAAGAGACCCAGCACTTC	CASSQAPGGQETQHF
TRBD1	medium-sized	TRBV4-1	TRBJ2-6	TGCGCCAGCAGCCAAGATTGGTGGACAGGGGGCTCTGGGGCCAACGTCCTGACTTTC	CASSQDWWTGGSGANVLTF
.	.	TRBV7-8	TRBJ2-7	TGTGCCAGTAGCATAGCTAACGAGCAGTACTTC	CASSIANEQYF
.	.	TRBV6-6	TRBJ2-2	TGTGCCATCAGTTACTCTGTGTCTGTCGGGACGGTGAACACCAGGGAGCTGTTTTTT	CAISYSVSVGTVNTRELFF
.	.	TRBV12-3/TRBV12-4	TRBJ2-5	TGTGGCAGCAGTTTCAGCGGAAGACAAGAGACCCACTACTTC	CGSSFSGRQETHYF
TRBD2	many	TRBV20-1	TRBJ2-1	TGCAGTGCTGCGGGACTAGCGGACTACAATGAGCAGTTCTTC	CSAAGLADYNEQFF